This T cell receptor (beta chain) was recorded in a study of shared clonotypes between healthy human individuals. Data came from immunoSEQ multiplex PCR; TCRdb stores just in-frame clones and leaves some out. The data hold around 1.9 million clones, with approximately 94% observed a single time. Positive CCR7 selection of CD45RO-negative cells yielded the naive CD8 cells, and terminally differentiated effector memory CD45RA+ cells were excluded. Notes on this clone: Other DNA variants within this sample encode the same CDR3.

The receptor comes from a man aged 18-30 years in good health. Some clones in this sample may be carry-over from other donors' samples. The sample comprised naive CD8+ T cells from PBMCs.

CDR3 DNA: TGTGCCAGCAGTTACTCAACAGGGCGGACTGAAGCTTTCTTT. Translation: CASSYSTGRTEAFF. The chain uses TRBV6-5 and TRBJ1-1, with a possible D match to TRBD1 (6 bases). Trimming cost V 0 bases and J 5 bases, with 10 bases left between them. Germline loops: CDR1 MNHEY, CDR2 SVGAGI. This CDR3 comprises 14 residues.